The 24 T cell receptor beta chains reported below all come from one sample, sequenced in a study of identical twins. One entry per CDR3 protein results from TCRdb running MiXCR on the 5' RACE reads. The data contain some 500,000 distinct CDR3 sequences, less than 25% of them singletons. The same sample was also used in a study of T cells expressing NK-cell markers.

Material for sequencing was CD4+ T cells sorted from blood. The receptors stem from a woman under 30 in good health.

This clonotype was counted only a few times. The V call is TRBV12-3 or TRBV12-4, the J call TRBJ2-7; D not resolved. Trimming shortened V by 3 bases and J by 2 bases, and 8 bases separated the two germline ends. The CDR3 has 13 amino acids. CDR3 amino acids: CASSFKRAYEQYF. The CDR3 DNA reads as TGTGCCAGCAGTTTCAAAAGGGCCTACGAGCAGTACTTC.

J is TRBJ1-2 and V is TRBV7-2; 7 nucleotides align to TRBD1. Germline CDR1 reads SGHTA; CDR2 reads FQGNSA. J was trimmed by 2 bases and V by 5 bases; bases with no gene match: 5. CDR3 length equals 14 residues. CDR3 residues: CASSRDRQNYGYTF. The CDR3 DNA reads as TGTGCCAGCAGCCGGGACAGACAAAACTATGGCTACACCTTC.

This rearrangement joins TRBV4-3 to TRBJ1-1; D may be TRBD1 (6 bases). Trimming cost V 0 bases and J 10 bases, with 12 bases left between them. The CDR3 totals 13 residues. Germline V gene sequence: CDR1 LGHNA, CDR2 YSLEER. The CDR3 DNA reads as TGCGCCAGCAGCCAAGAGACGGAGACAGGAGCTTTCTTT. Translated: CASSQETETGAFF.

The chain is built from TRBV20-1 and TRBJ1-1; D gene ambiguous. The CDR3 length is 12 residues. Germline V gene lookup returns CDR1 DFQATT and CDR2 SNEGSKA (reference sequence). CDR3 coding DNA: TGCAGCGCCGGGCCTTTGACCTCTGAAGCTTTCTTT. Residues: CSAGPLTSEAFF.

This clonotype was picked up a small number of times. The chain joins TRBV5-1 to TRBJ1-4; D might be TRBD1 (6 bases). Per the germline V gene, CDR1 is SGHRS and CDR2 is YFSETQ. CDR3 size: 14 residues. Trimming shortened V by 1 base and J by 7 bases, and 11 bases separated the two germline ends. The CDR3 bases are TGCGCCAGCAGCTTGAGGCAGGGGCCTGAAAAACTGTTTTTT. Translating gives CASSLRQGPEKLFF.

The J gene is TRBJ2-3, the V gene TRBV20-1; possible D gene TRBD2, 6 bases. The CDR3 runs to 14 residues. The V gene's germline CDR1 is DFQATT and CDR2 SNEGSKA (reference sequence). Trimming stripped 1 base from V and 5 bases from J, with 13 bases between. CDR3 sequence reads: CSARVGPAGDTQYF. The CDR3 nucleotides are TGCAGTGCTAGAGTCGGCCCAGCGGGAGATACGCAGTATTTT.

The chain joins TRBV20-1 to TRBJ2-7; possible D gene TRBD1, 6 bases. Germline V gives CDR1 DFQATT, CDR2 SNEGSKA (reference sequence). The V end was cut by 5 bases, the J end by 9 bases, with 17 bases between. CDR3 size: 12 residues. The CDR3 reads CSALRTVNGQYF. The CDR3 bases are TGCAGTGCTCTTAGGACAGTCAACGGGCAGTACTTC.

The chain recombines TRBV6-1 with TRBJ2-6; 9 nucleotides match TRBD1. Trimming cost V 4 bases and J 4 bases; bases outside gene matches: 2. Germline values: CDR1 MNHNS, CDR2 SASEGT. This CDR3 region has 15 residues. In nucleotides, the CDR3 is TGTGCCAGCAGTGGGACAGGGGTCGGGGCCAACGTCCTGACTTTC. Translated: CASSGTGVGANVLTF.

Many counts were recorded for this clonotype. The chain is built from TRBV6-5 and TRBJ2-5; D is undetermined. The CDR3 sequence is 11 residues long. Trimming took 2 bases from V and 6 from J, leaving 4 bases between them. Germline CDR1 is MNHEY and CDR2 is SVGAGI. The CDR3 here is CASSYGQTQYF. CDR3 nucleotides: TGTGCCAGCAGTTACGGACAGACCCAGTACTTC.

The chain links TRBV4-3 to TRBJ2-3, with D unresolved. Trimming removed 1 base from V and 2 bases from J, with 7 bases in between. The CDR3 has 14 amino acids. Per germline, CDR1 LGHNA and CDR2 YSLEER. The CDR3, as DNA: TGCGCCAGCAGCCAAGTTTCAGACACAGATACGCAGTATTTT. Protein sequence: CASSQVSDTDTQYF.

The CDR3 coding sequence is TGCGCCAGCAGAGATGGGAGTCAGCCGTATAACATTCAGTACTTC. It yields the protein CASRDGSQPYNIQYF. The V gene is TRBV5-1, the J gene TRBJ2-4; D is possibly TRBD2 (5 bases). The length of the CDR3 is 15 residues. Germline loops: CDR1 SGHRS, CDR2 YFSETQ. Trimming stripped 5 bases from V and 7 bases from J, with 19 bases between.

The rearrangement joins TRBV5-6 to TRBJ2-7, with D unresolved. V was shortened by 0 bases and J by 3 bases, with 16 bases between the two germline ends. The CDR3 contains 16 residues. Per germline, CDR1 SGHDT and CDR2 YYEEEE. For the CDR3, the DNA is TGTGCCAGCAGCTTGGCCTTGGCAGGATCCTTCTACGAGCAGTACTTC. Its protein product is CASSLALAGSFYEQYF.

V gene TRBV3-1 combines with J gene TRBJ2-1; weak D call: TRBD2 (6 bases). Trimming removed 2 bases at V and 8 bases at J, with 7 bases between. Germline V gives CDR1 LGHDT, CDR2 YNNKEL (reference sequence). The CDR3 runs to 12 residues. This chain's CDR3 is CASSQRRDEQFF. The CDR3 DNA reads TGTGCCAGCAGCCAAAGGAGGGATGAGCAGTTCTTC.

This clonotype was observed a handful of times. The chain carries TRBV6-1 and TRBJ1-4, with D uncertain. Per germline, CDR1 MNHNS and CDR2 SASEGT. CDR3 length: 14 amino acids. Deletions cut 6 bases from V and 8 bases from J, with 16 bases between. The CDR3 protein is CASSPSVGREKLFF. CDR3 sequence (DNA): TGTGCCAGCAGCCCCTCGGTCGGACGCGAAAAACTGTTTTTT.

This chain uses TRBV11-1 with TRBJ2-7, with 8 bases fitting TRBD2. The J segment lost 2 bases and the V segment lost 3 bases, leaving 15 bases of the junction unmatched. The CDR3 is 18 residues long. Germline V lookup: CDR1 SGHAT, CDR2 FQDESV (reference sequence). The CDR3 protein is CASSFPARGSGSPYEQYF. The CDR3 region has the DNA TGTGCCAGCAGCTTCCCTGCGAGGGGGAGCGGGAGTCCCTACGAGCAGTACTTC.

This sequence joins TRBV3-1 and TRBJ2-7; D ambiguous. Germline CDR1 and CDR2: LGHDT and YNNKEL (reference sequence). The CDR3 covers 14 residues. V lost 3 bases and J 4 bases, leaving 13 bases between the germline ends. The CDR3 loop reads CASSQHWTSYEQYF. The DNA of the CDR3 is TGTGCCAGCAGCCAGCACTGGACGTCGTACGAGCAGTACTTC.

This rearrangement joins TRBV10-1 to TRBJ2-3; D may be TRBD2 (6 bases). The germline gives CDR1 WNHNN, CDR2 SYGVQD (reference sequence). CDR3 size: 15 residues. With 3 bases removed from V and 1 base from J, the gap between germline ends came to 11 bases. This CDR3 reads CASSDGGIGTDTQYF. The CDR3 bases are TGCGCCAGCAGTGACGGCGGGATTGGCACAGATACGCAGTATTTT.

This clonotype was counted a few times. The chain carries TRBV12-3 or TRBV12-4 and TRBJ1-2; D unresolved. Between the trimmed V and J ends, which lost 7 bases and 5 bases, there was a span of 14 bases. This CDR3 has 13 amino acids. The CDR3 DNA follows: TGTGCCAGCACTCGACACCCTGGGTATGGCTACACCTTC. Its protein is CASTRHPGYGYTF.

This clonotype was found a few times. The chain recombines TRBV7-3 with TRBJ1-1, with D unclear. The CDR3 spans 14 residues. The ends were cut back, 0 bases at V and 5 bases at J, with 10 bases in the middle. The germline CDR1 and CDR2 sequences are SGHTA and FQGTGA. Here the CDR3 DNA reads TGTGCCAGCAGCTTAACGTCTGGGAGTACTGAAGCTTTCTTT. This sequence encodes CASSLTSGSTEAFF.

This clonotype came up a few times. The J gene is TRBJ2-6, the V gene TRBV7-3; TRBD1 or TRBD2 may be the D gene (7 bases each). Germline loops: CDR1 SGHTA, CDR2 FQGTGA. The CDR3 sequence is 17 residues long. V was shortened by 5 bases and J by 2 bases, with 16 bases between the two germline ends. The CDR3 region is CASSETGRVAGANVLTF. The CDR3 nucleotides read TGTGCCAGCAGCGAGACAGGGAGGGTCGCTGGGGCCAACGTCCTGACTTTC.

The J gene is TRBJ2-1, the V gene TRBV20-1; D possibly corresponds to TRBD2 (5 bases). Trimming removed 6 bases at V and 8 bases at J, with 20 bases between. Germline V gene data show CDR1 as DFQATT and CDR2 as SNEGSKA (reference sequence). This CDR3 comprises 14 residues. CDR3 in DNA: TGCAGTGCCCCTCCTAGACCCCTCGGGGATGAGCAGTTCTTC. Translation: CSAPPRPLGDEQFF.

This chain joins TRBV12-3 or TRBV12-4 and TRBJ2-6; D may correspond to TRBD1 or TRBD2 (7 bases each). CDR3 length: 15 residues. The germline V and J ends were trimmed by 8 bases and 4 bases, with 15 bases remaining between them. Here the CDR3 DNA reads TGTGCCAGCTGTTCAGGGGGGGTAGGGGCCAACGTCCTGACTTTC. Amino acids: CASCSGGVGANVLTF.

The chain joins TRBV7-2 to TRBJ2-3, with D maybe TRBD2 (6 bases). Trimming stripped 2 bases from V and 1 base from J, with 10 bases between. This CDR3 is built from 15 residues. Germline-derived CDR1 and CDR2 are SGHTA and FQGNSA. The CDR3 reads CASSLTGGRTDTQYF. The CDR3 DNA reads as TGTGCCAGCAGCTTAACCGGAGGGCGCACAGATACGCAGTATTTT.

This clonotype showed up many times. V gene TRBV27 combines with J gene TRBJ1-1; 9 bases are a match to TRBD1. The trim removed 5 bases at V and 3 bases at J, leaving 4 bases unmatched. Germline V gene lookup returns CDR1 MNHEY and CDR2 SMNVEV (reference sequence). The length of the CDR3 is 14 residues. The CDR3 coding sequence is TGTGCCAGCAGTCCCGGACAGGGGTACACTGAAGCTTTCTTT. Its translation: CASSPGQGYTEAFF.